This TCR beta chain was retrieved from a study of early T cells in non-severe SARS-CoV-2 infection. TCRdb recomputed calls from the 5' RACE reads with MiXCR, one row per CDR3 protein. The table includes approximately 46,000 distinct CDR3 sequences, approximately 22% detected once. CDR1 MNHEY and CDR2 SVGAGI come from the germline V gene. Trimming cost V 0 bases and J 1 base; bases outside gene matches: 8. The CDR3 spans 19 residues. This sample comprised whole blood, obtained at baseline. The chain employs TRBV6-5 and TRBJ2-4; 11 bases are shared with TRBD2. The TCR comes from an adult who was a healthcare worker with PCR-confirmed SARS-CoV-2 infection or an uninfected control (not recorded which). The DNA for the CDR3 is TGTGCCAGCAGTTACTCCGGGACTAGCGGAGCTGTCGCCAAAAACATTCAGTACTTC. This codes for CASSYSGTSGAVAKNIQYF.